These 10 T cell receptor beta chains were all obtained from the same sample, sequenced in a study of patients and donors after allogeneic stem cell transplantation. TCRdb fed the RT-PCR reads into MiXCR, producing one record per CDR3 protein. The sample includes roughly 880,000 distinct CDR3 sequences, roughly 17% seen only once; the top ten take under 6.5%. Sequenced material: blood, either unsorted or a sorted T cell fraction (not recorded which). These receptors came from a human donor who was either an allogeneic HSCT recipient or a stem cell or donor lymphocyte infusion donor (not recorded which). It is not recorded whose cells these are; they may come from a transplant donor.

The gene calls are TRBV20-1 and TRBJ2-5; D not certain. Germline V gives CDR1 DFQATT, CDR2 SNEGSKA (reference sequence). The CDR3 sequence is 13 residues long. Deletions cut 3 bases from V and 5 bases from J, with 13 bases between. This chain's CDR3 is CSARGRAAETQYF. CDR3 DNA sequence: TGCAGTGCTAGGGGTCGGGCCGCGGAGACCCAGTACTTC.

This clonotype has a handful of counts. The rearrangement uses TRBV29-1 and TRBJ2-7; TRBD1 or TRBD2 may be the D gene (5 bases each). V shed 8 bases and J shed 2 bases, with 13 bases lying between them. Germline loops: CDR1 SQVTM, CDR2 ANQGSEA. This CDR3 has 12 residues. In DNA form, the CDR3 reads TGCAGCTACCGTCGGGGCCCCTACGAGCAGTACTTC. Amino acid sequence: CSYRRGPYEQYF.

Only a few counts were recorded for this clonotype. V usage is TRBV29-1 and J usage is TRBJ1-1, with D possibly TRBD1 on 5 matching bases. Trimming cost V 7 bases and J 3 bases, with 15 bases left between them. The CDR3 length is 13 residues. Germline lookup yields CDR1 SQVTM and CDR2 ANQGSEA. Here the CDR3 DNA reads TGCAGCGGGCGGACTTACAGGTACACTGAAGCTTTCTTT. Amino acid sequence: CSGRTYRYTEAFF.

This chain joins TRBV7-2 and TRBJ2-2; D is possibly TRBD1 (7 bases). The CDR3 has 16 amino acids. V lost 3 bases and J 5 bases, leaving 16 bases between the germline ends. Germline CDR1 SGHTA, CDR2 FQGNSA. The chain's CDR3 is CASSFNQGGITGELFF. CDR3 nucleotides: TGTGCCAGCAGCTTTAATCAGGGGGGAATAACCGGGGAGCTGTTTTTT.

At least ten counts were recorded for this clonotype. V is TRBV6-1 and J is TRBJ1-5, with D hard to call. Germline-derived CDR1 and CDR2 are MNHNS and SASEGT. This CDR3 has 14 amino acids. The germline V and J ends were trimmed by 1 base and 0 bases, with 4 bases remaining between them. This CDR3 is CASSEDNSNQPQHF. CDR3 in DNA: TGTGCCAGCAGTGAAGATAATAGCAATCAGCCCCAGCATTTT.

Only a few counts were recorded for this clonotype. J is TRBJ2-3 and V is TRBV7-9; 9 bases match TRBD2. The CDR3 is 16 residues long. After removal of 2 bases from V and 2 bases from J, the junction contained 5 bases not matched to a gene. Per the germline V gene, CDR1 is SEHNR and CDR2 is FQNEAQ (reference sequence). The CDR3 loop is CASSLMVAGDTDTQYF. DNA of the CDR3: TGTGCCAGCAGCTTAATGGTAGCGGGAGACACAGATACGCAGTATTTT.

As concerns this clonotype: A read error is possible here, since a much larger clone lies one base away. V and J are TRBV2 and TRBJ1-1; no clear D. Per germline, CDR1 SNHLY and CDR2 FYNNEI. V was clipped by 2 bases and J by 2 bases, with 12 bases between them. The CDR3 is 15 amino acids. CDR3 sequence reads: CASSEWGKGNTEAFF. CDR3 DNA: TGTGCCAGCAGTGAATGGGGAAAGGGTAACACTGAAGCTTTCTTT.

This clonotype was counted a few times. The chain recombines TRBV14 with TRBJ2-3, with a tentative D call TRBD1 (6 bases). With 1 base removed from V and 0 bases from J, the gap between germline ends came to 11 bases. Germline V gives CDR1 SGHDN, CDR2 FVKESK. This CDR3 has 16 amino acids. The CDR3 protein is CASSQGGHPSTDTQYF. CDR3 nucleotides: TGTGCCAGCAGCCAAGGGGGACATCCTAGCACAGATACGCAGTATTTT.

At least ten counts were recorded for this clonotype. The rearrangement uses TRBV12-3 or TRBV12-4 and TRBJ2-7; D not certain. CDR3 length: 13 amino acids. V lost 2 bases and J lost 2, with 7 bases in between. CDR3 bases: TGTGCCAGCAGTTTAACAGCGCCCTACGAGCAGTACTTC. It encodes CASSLTAPYEQYF.

This clonotype was observed a few times. The rearrangement links TRBV2 to TRBJ2-1; tentatively, D is TRBD2 (6 bases). This CDR3 is 11 amino acids long. V shed 1 base and J shed 16 bases, with 11 bases lying between them. Germline CDR1 and CDR2: SNHLY and FYNNEI. The CDR3 coding sequence is TGTGCCAGCAGTGAAGACGGGAGTTACTTCTTC. It codes for CASSEDGSYFF. Full variable domain (rest looked up from reference TRBV2 and TRBJ2-1): EPEVTQTPSHQVTQMGQEVILRCVPISNHLYFYWYRQILGQKVEFLVSFYNNEISEKSEIFDDQFSVERPDGSNFTLKIRSTKLEDSAMYFCASSEDGSYFFGPGTRLTVL.